This TCR beta chain was observed in a study of blood T cell repertoires in COVID-19. Clones were sequenced by immunoSEQ multiplex PCR, and TCRdb holds only the in-frame ones, with some missing. The sample lists 300,000 to 400,000 clones, over 80% occurring once. Seattle's enrolled individuals joined amid active infection and were then monitored longitudinally. Trimming left V 5 bases short and J 3 bases short, with 23 bases between. CDR1 and CDR2 (germline): LNHDA, SQIVND (reference sequence). The CDR3 length is 18 residues. The J gene is TRBJ2-4, the V gene TRBV19; maybe TRBD2 (7 bases). The sample consisted of peripheral blood. The source of this sequence is a woman aged 45-60 years with COVID-19, enrolled during active disease. The CDR3 nucleotides are TGTGCCAGTAGTTCCAAAAAGGGGGGGGAGGTTGGCAAAAACATTCAGTACTTC. Translating it yields CASSSKKGGEVGKNIQYF.